This record looks at one TCR beta chain sequence and its context. This entry belongs to a study of blood T cell repertoires in COVID-19. Study-wide context: Researchers got acute and convalescent COVID-19 samples from the United States, Italy and Spain. PBMCs, B-cell-depleted T cells, or T cells provided the cDNA or gDNA that made up the material.

The method was immunoSEQ multiplex PCR; TCRdb's version includes in-frame clones alone and lacks a portion of them. The table records about 22,000 clones, 75% to 95% of them present only once. V gave up 4 bases and J gave up 1 base, with 7 bases separating them. The CDR3 loop spans 13 amino acids. Per germline, CDR1 SNHLY and CDR2 FYNNEI. The rearrangement links TRBV2 to TRBJ2-5; no firm D call. The source is a woman aged 65 to 85 with active COVID-19. Sequencing was carried out using peripheral blood. Here the CDR3 DNA reads TGTGCCAGCAGTGTTGGGCGCCAAGAGACCCAGTACTTC. Translating it yields CASSVGRQETQYF.